The T cell receptor (beta chain) under discussion was sequenced for a study of OX40 agonist ivuxolimab in advanced cancers. With V trimmed by 6 bases and J by 6 bases, 9 bases remained unmatched. Germline CDR1 is MNHNS and CDR2 is SASEGT. The CDR3 contains 14 residues. Baseline, cycle 4 day 1, and cycle 7 day 1 were the blood sampling points. The table came from immunoSEQ multiplex PCR; TCRdb's copy has only in-frame clones and leaves some out. The sample has some 48,000 clones, about 79% seen once. The chain uses TRBV6-1 and TRBJ1-2; 8 nucleotides match TRBD1. The clonotype comes from an adult with an advanced solid tumor such as melanoma, head and neck, liver or kidney cancer. Here the sequenced sample was CD4+ or CD8+ T cells sorted from blood, taken in a trial of the OX40 agonist ivuxolimab. The CDR3 reads CASSRQGFWDGYTF. CDR3 nucleotides: TGTGCCAGCAGCAGACAGGGGTTTTGGGATGGCTACACCTTC.